The sequence of this TCR beta chain was determined in a study of shared clonotypes between healthy human individuals. CD4+ cells underwent separation, giving CD45RA+ naive and CD45RA-negative memory subsets. The protocol was immunoSEQ multiplex PCR, while the TCRdb copy is restricted to in-frame clones and leaves out a portion. The sample yields millions of clones, more than 90% seen once. The CDR3 consists of 12 residues. V gave up 0 bases and J gave up 10 bases, with 12 bases separating them. Germline V gene sequence: CDR1 GTSNPN, CDR2 SVGIG (reference sequence). The J gene is TRBJ1-1, the V gene TRBV30; no clear D gene. The TCR sequence derives from a man aged 18 to 29 in good health. Sequencing was performed on naive CD4+ T cells sorted from blood. This sample's subset: CD45RA+ positively selected. CDR3 sequence (DNA): TGTGCCTGGAGTGTACTGGACCTGCGAGCTTTCTTT. Translation: CAWSVLDLRAFF. Drawing the rest from reference TRBV30 and TRBJ1-1, the complete variable domain is SQTIHQWPATLVQPVGSPLSLECTVEGTSNPNLYWYRQAAGRGLQLLFYSVGIGQISSEVPQNLSASRPQDRQFILSSKKLLLSDSGFYLCAWSVLDLRAFFGQGTRLTVV.